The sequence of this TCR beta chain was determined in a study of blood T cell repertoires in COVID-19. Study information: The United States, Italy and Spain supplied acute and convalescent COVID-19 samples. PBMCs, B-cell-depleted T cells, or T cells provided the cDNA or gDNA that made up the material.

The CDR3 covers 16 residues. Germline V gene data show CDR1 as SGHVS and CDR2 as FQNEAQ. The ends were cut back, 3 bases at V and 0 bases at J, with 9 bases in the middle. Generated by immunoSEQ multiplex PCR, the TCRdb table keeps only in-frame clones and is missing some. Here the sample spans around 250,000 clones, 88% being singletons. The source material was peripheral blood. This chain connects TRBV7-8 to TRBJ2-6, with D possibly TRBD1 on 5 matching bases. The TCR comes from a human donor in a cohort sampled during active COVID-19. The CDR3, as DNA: TGTGCCAGCAGCTTGACCAGGGTCTCTGGGGCCAACGTCCTGACTTTC. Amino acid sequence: CASSLTRVSGANVLTF.